The 32 T cell receptor beta chains in this list originate from one sample, sequenced in a study of PD-1 blockade in classical Hodgkin lymphoma (dated by TCRdb to about 2020). Taken with the paper, the label for time point translates to: newly diagnosed, previously untreated cHL patient sample. The method behind the library was the immunoSEQ multiplex PCR assay. TCRdb stores this immuneACCESS table with in-frame sequences only. Part of the clones is absent; in the studies checked, under half of the shortfall reflects unresolved V genes, and no reason is known for the rest. This sample comprises around 50,000 clones, approximately 91% of them detected only once. Together, the top ten hold roughly 5% of the sample. Source material: peripheral blood mononuclear cells (PBMCs). The receptors derive from a human donor with classical Hodgkin lymphoma.

This clone was counted between two and nine times. V and J are TRBV5-5 and TRBJ1-2, with D perhaps TRBD1 (5 bases). The CDR3 runs 16 residues. Germline lookup yields CDR1 SGHKS and CDR2 YYEKEE (reference sequence). The germline V and J ends were trimmed by 0 bases and 5 bases, with 17 bases remaining between them. The CDR3 is CASSLAATGTGYGYTF. The CDR3 DNA reads as TGTGCCAGCAGCTTGGCTGCTACCGGGACCGGGTATGGCTACACCTTC. The full variable domain, rest sourced from reference TRBV5-5 and TRBJ1-2, is DAGVTQSPTHLIKTRGQQVTLRCSPISGHKSVSWYQQVLGQGPQFIFQYYEKEERGRGNFPDRFSARQFPNYSSELNVNALLLGDSALYLCASSLAATGTGYGYTFGSGTRLTVV.

The chain joins TRBV5-4 to TRBJ2-1; 7 bases line up with TRBD2. The length of the CDR3 is 16 residues. Trimming at V came to 4 bases and at J to 0 bases, leaving 7 bases not matched to a gene. The germline V gene has CDR1 SGHNT and CDR2 YYREEE (reference sequence). The CDR3 DNA is TGTGCCAGCAGCACATCTGGGAGGGCCTCCTACAATGAGCAGTTCTTC. Its protein product is CASSTSGRASYNEQFF. The full variable domain, with the rest looked up from reference TRBV5-4 and TRBJ2-1, is ETGVTQSPTHLIKTRGQQVTLRCSSQSGHNTVSWYQQALGQGPQFIFQYYREEENGRGNFPPRFSGLQFPNYSSELNVNALELDDSALYLCASSTSGRASYNEQFFGPGTRLTVL.

In its sample, this clone was seen once. The CDR3 is CAISGDSGSNQPQHF. As DNA, the CDR3 is TGTGCCATCAGTGGGGACAGCGGTAGCAATCAGCCCCAGCATTTT. V and J are TRBV10-3 and TRBJ1-5, with 7 bases matching TRBD1. The CDR3 covers 15 residues. The ends lost 4 bases at V and 0 bases at J; junction bases unmatched: 3. Germline V gives CDR1 ENHRY, CDR2 SYGVKD.

V is TRBV6-5 and J is TRBJ2-5; D call uncertain. This CDR3 contains 15 residues. The V gene lost 0 bases and the J gene lost 5 bases, with 13 bases spanning the gap. Germline CDR1 MNHEY, CDR2 SVGAGI. CDR3 DNA sequence: TGTGCCAGCAGTTACTCGAAGGTCCAGAGGGAGACCCAGTACTTC. Encoded protein: CASSYSKVQRETQYF.

This chain connects TRBV10-3 to TRBJ1-3; D is uncertain. This CDR3 has 12 amino acids. Deletions cut 6 bases from V and 0 bases from J, with 3 bases between. Germline CDR1 ENHRY, CDR2 SYGVKD. CDR3 in amino acids: CAIRNSGNTIYF. CDR3 DNA sequence: TGTGCCATCAGGAACTCTGGAAACACCATATATTTT.

The CDR3 nucleotides read TGTGCCACCAGCAGAGGGGGGGCCTGGGAGACCCAGTACTTC. Protein: CATSRGGAWETQYF. V is TRBV15 and J is TRBJ2-5; D is tentatively TRBD1 or TRBD2 (6 bases each). The CDR3 is 14 amino acids. Germline V gene sequence: CDR1 LNHNV, CDR2 YYDKDF (reference sequence). Trimming took 1 base from V and 5 from J, leaving 11 bases between them.

V is TRBV7-9 and J is TRBJ2-5; 9 bases are shared with TRBD1. The germline V gene has CDR1 SEHNR and CDR2 FQNEAQ (reference sequence). With V trimmed by 5 bases and J by 3 bases, 10 bases remained unmatched. The length of the CDR3 is 16 residues. The CDR3 loop reads CASSRLDRGGEETQYF. In DNA, the CDR3 is TGTGCCAGCAGCCGCCTGGACAGGGGAGGGGAAGAGACCCAGTACTTC.

This chain connects TRBV21-1 to TRBJ2-1; the DNA was not compared with TRBD2, the D call given in the table. TRBV21-1 is assigned pseudogene status. This CDR3 has 15 residues. Written as DNA, the CDR3 is TGTGCCAGCAGCAAAATCCACGCGGGTGGCAATGAGCAGTTCTTC. Translating it yields CASSKIHAGGNEQFF.

The chain combines TRBV5-1 with TRBJ2-5, with 14 bases matching TRBD2. This CDR3 is built from 19 residues. Per germline, CDR1 SGHRS and CDR2 YFSETQ. With V trimmed by 0 bases and J by 2 bases, 9 bases remained unmatched. The CDR3 nucleotides read TGCGCCAGCAGCTTGGCCCGGACTAGCGGGAGGAGGAGGCAAGAGACCCAGTACTTC. This codes for CASSLARTSGRRRQETQYF.

The CDR3 nucleotides read TGTGCTAGTGGTTTGAACCCCAGAAAAGGCACTGAAGCTTTCTTT. This codes for CASGLNPRKGTEAFF. The chain employs TRBV12-5 and TRBJ1-1; D is undetermined. CDR1 and CDR2 from the germline V gene are LGHNT and FRNRAP. V was pared by 2 bases and J by 4 bases, with 14 bases between. The CDR3 runs to 15 residues. The complete variable domain, with remaining parts taken from reference TRBV12-5 and TRBJ1-1, reads DARVTQTPRHKVTEMGQEVTMRCQPILGHNTVFWYRQTMMQGLELLAYFRNRAPLDDSGMPKDRFSAEMPDATLATLKIQPSEPRDSAVYFCASGLNPRKGTEAFFGQGTRLTVV.

This chain connects TRBV25-1 to TRBJ2-1, with D possibly TRBD2 on 5 matching bases. The CDR3 contains 17 residues. Germline V CDR1 and CDR2: MGHDK, SYGVNS. V lost 2 bases to trimming and J lost 3 bases, with 17 bases between them. CDR3 nucleotide sequence: TGTGCCAGCAGTGAAGGCCTCTTAGCGACCGACTACAATGAGCAGTTCTTC. It translates to CASSEGLLATDYNEQFF.

CDR3 sequence reads: CASRPRGGYEQYF. The CDR3 bases are TGTGCCAGCAGACCTCGCGGAGGCTACGAGCAGTACTTC. The V gene is TRBV27, the J gene TRBJ2-7, with a tentative D call TRBD2 (5 bases). Germline V gene lookup returns CDR1 MNHEY and CDR2 SMNVEV (reference sequence). CDR3 length: 13 amino acids. V shed 6 bases and J shed 3 bases, with 12 bases lying between them.

A few counts support this clone. The chain employs TRBV19 and TRBJ1-4; 10 nucleotides match TRBD1. The CDR3 loop spans 14 amino acids. Germline V gene sequence: CDR1 LNHDA, CDR2 SQIVND (reference sequence). Unmatched junction bases numbered 5, after V lost 3 bases and J lost 10 bases. The CDR3 spells CASSMEDRGGKLFF. The CDR3 bases are TGTGCCAGTAGTATGGAGGACAGGGGGGGAAAACTGTTTTTT.

The chain is built from TRBV7-6 and TRBJ2-1; weak D call: TRBD2 (7 bases). In germline, CDR1 is SGHVS, CDR2 FNYEAQ. The CDR3 consists of 16 residues. V lost 1 base, J lost 10 bases, and 20 bases lay in between. CDR3 DNA sequence: TGTGCCAGCAGCTTAGGGGGGCGGGAGAGAGTGCGGGAGCAGTTCTTC. Protein sequence: CASSLGGRERVREQFF.

The chain joins TRBV6-5 to TRBJ2-1; 13 bases are shared with TRBD2. Looked up from germline, CDR1 is MNHEY and CDR2 is SVGAGI. The CDR3 is 15 residues long. V lost 4 bases and J lost 5; bases outside the gene matches: 2. The CDR3 nucleotides read TGTGCCAGCAGTTTGGGACTAGCGGGAAACAATGAGCAGTTCTTC. Its protein product is CASSLGLAGNNEQFF.

The gene calls are TRBV7-3 and TRBJ2-2, with TRBD2 matching over 7 bases. There are 17 residues in the CDR3. V lost 1 base to trimming and J lost 1 base; unmatched junction nucleotides: 6. Germline CDR1 and CDR2: SGHTA and FQGTGA. CDR3 sequence (DNA): TGTGCCAGCAGCTTAAACTCACGCGGGAGGAACACCGGGGAGCTGTTTTTT. It codes for CASSLNSRGRNTGELFF. The whole variable domain, filled in from reference TRBV7-3 and TRBJ2-2, reads GAGVSQTPSNKVTEKGKYVELRCDPISGHTALYWYRQSLGQGPEFLIYFQGTGAADDSGLPNDRFFAVRPEGSVSTLKIQRTERGDSAVYLCASSLNSRGRNTGELFFGEGSRLTVL.

This clone was seen once. The V call is TRBV6-5, the J call TRBJ2-7; TRBD2 agrees at 10 bases. The J segment lost 3 bases and the V segment lost 4 bases, leaving 3 bases of the junction unmatched. The CDR3 extends over 14 amino acids. Germline assignment: CDR1 MNHEY and CDR2 SVGAGI. CDR3 DNA: TGTGCCAGCAGTTCCGGGACTAGCGACTACGAGCAGTACTTC. Translated, it gives CASSSGTSDYEQYF.

The chain carries TRBV28 and TRBJ1-2; 7 nucleotides agree with TRBD1. The CDR3 has 18 residues. Trimming removed 5 bases from V and 6 bases from J; junction bases left unmatched: 21. Germline lookup yields CDR1 MDHEN and CDR2 SYDVKM. The CDR3 is CASSPSSIAPGTVDGYTF. The CDR3 DNA reads as TGTGCCAGCAGTCCGTCCTCGATTGCCCCCGGGACAGTAGATGGCTACACCTTC.

This chain joins TRBV5-1 and TRBJ2-5; D unclear. Per germline, CDR1 SGHRS and CDR2 YFSETQ. This CDR3 has 13 amino acids. V was pared by 0 bases and J by 4 bases, with 7 bases between. The CDR3 coding sequence is TGCGCCAGCAGCTTGGGGCATAGAGAGACCCAGTACTTC. Residues: CASSLGHRETQYF. Full variable domain (remainder filled in from reference TRBV5-1 and TRBJ2-5): KAGVTQTPRYLIKTRGQQVTLSCSPISGHRSVSWYQQTPGQGLQFLFEYFSETQRNKGNFPGRFSGRQFSNSRSEMNVSTLELGDSALYLCASSLGHRETQYFGPGTRLLVL.

This chain connects TRBV6-1 to TRBJ1-1, with D uncertain. CDR1 MNHNS and CDR2 SASEGT come from the germline V gene. The CDR3 runs 14 residues. V lost 2 bases and J 3 bases, leaving 10 bases between the germline ends. The CDR3 DNA sequence: TGTGCCAGCAGTGAATGGGCGGGTGACACTGAAGCTTTCTTT. It translates to CASSEWAGDTEAFF.

This clone was observed a few times. The chain has TRBV6-5 and TRBJ2-2, with 7 nucleotides matching TRBD1. The CDR3 is 15 amino acids. J lost 5 bases, V lost 2 bases, and 5 bases had no gene match. Per the germline V gene, CDR1 is MNHEY and CDR2 is SVGAGI. For the CDR3, the DNA is TGTGCCAGCAGTTACCCCTCGACAGGGACCGGGGAGCTGTTTTTT. Its translation is CASSYPSTGTGELFF.

The rearrangement uses TRBV18 and TRBJ2-2, with a possible D match to TRBD1 (6 bases). This CDR3 spans 17 amino acids. Deletions cut 4 bases from V and 5 bases from J, with 20 bases between. Germline V lookup: CDR1 KGHSH, CDR2 LQKENI. The CDR3 loop reads CASSRRRQAEGTGELFF. The CDR3 bases are TGTGCCAGCTCACGCCGGCGACAGGCCGAGGGGACCGGGGAGCTGTTTTTT.

This clone was observed a single time. The V gene is TRBV27, the J gene TRBJ2-1; D is perhaps TRBD1 or TRBD2 (5 bases each). This CDR3 spans 13 amino acids. Germline CDR1 reads MNHEY; CDR2 reads SMNVEV (reference sequence). V dropped 6 bases and J dropped 7 bases, with 13 bases sitting between them. The CDR3 loop is CASSLMGENEQFF. The CDR3 region has the DNA TGTGCCAGCAGCCTGATGGGGGAGAATGAGCAGTTCTTC.

The J gene is TRBJ2-3, the V gene TRBV5-4, with D unresolved. Germline CDR1 reads SGHNT; CDR2 reads YYREEE (reference sequence). This CDR3 is 12 amino acids long. The V end was cut by 4 bases, the J end by 5 bases, with 8 bases between. The CDR3 DNA reads TGTGCCAGCAGCCCTCTTGGAGATACGCAGTATTTT. It codes for CASSPLGDTQYF.

The chain recombines TRBV5-1 with TRBJ2-7; 10 bases align to TRBD2. Germline trimming cut 0 bases from V and 5 bases from J; bases unmatched to any gene: 5. Germline values: CDR1 SGHRS, CDR2 YFSETQ. The CDR3 runs 15 residues. CDR3 protein: CASSLAPSGSHEQYV. DNA for the CDR3: TGCGCCAGCAGCTTGGCCCCTAGCGGGAGCCACGAGCAGTACGTC.

The rearrangement links TRBV13 to TRBJ1-2; D unclear. CDR1 PRHDT and CDR2 FYEKMQ come from the germline V gene (reference sequence). The length of the CDR3 is 14 residues. V gave up 2 bases and J gave up 6 bases, with 13 bases separating them. The CDR3 here is CASSLSGRPDGYTF. CDR3 sequence (DNA): TGTGCCAGCAGCTTAAGTGGCCGACCGGATGGCTACACCTTC.

As DNA, the CDR3 is TGTGCCAGCCGGCTACAGGGTGAAAAACTGTTTTTT. Its translation: CASRLQGEKLFF. The chain joins TRBV2 to TRBJ1-4, with D possibly TRBD1 on 6 matching bases. The V end lost 8 bases, the J end lost 7 bases, and 11 bases lay between the germline ends. This CDR3 contains 12 residues. Germline V gene sequence: CDR1 SNHLY, CDR2 FYNNEI.

The chain uses TRBV6-5 and TRBJ1-1, with D tentatively TRBD1 (6 bases). This CDR3 contains 12 residues. CDR1 MNHEY and CDR2 SVGAGI come from the germline V gene. V lost 2 bases, J lost 6 bases, and 7 bases lay in between. Here the CDR3 reads CASSYGGAEAFF. The CDR3 DNA sequence: TGTGCCAGCAGTTACGGGGGCGCTGAAGCTTTCTTT.

V usage is TRBV28 and J usage is TRBJ2-1, with TRBD1 identical over 9 bases. CDR1 is MDHEN and CDR2 is SYDVKM in the germline V gene. The V gene end was trimmed by 4 bases and the J gene end by 7 bases; junction bases not matched to a gene: 8. The CDR3 totals 15 residues. The CDR3 sequence is CASSWGTGHVNEQFF. CDR3 nucleotides: TGTGCCAGCAGTTGGGGGACAGGGCATGTTAATGAGCAGTTCTTC. The full variable domain, completed using reference TRBV28 and TRBJ2-1, is DVKVTQSSRYLVKRTGEKVFLECVQDMDHENMFWYRQDPGLGLRLIYFSYDVKMKEKGDIPEGYSVSREKKERFSLILESASTNQTSMYLCASSWGTGHVNEQFFGPGTRLTVL.

The chain is built from TRBV5-1 and TRBJ2-5; D uncertain. V dropped 1 base and J dropped 2 bases, with 12 bases sitting between them. Germline loops: CDR1 SGHRS, CDR2 YFSETQ. The CDR3 extends over 15 amino acids. This CDR3 reads CASSLSSSTQETQYF. The DNA of the CDR3 is TGCGCCAGCAGCTTGTCGTCGTCAACTCAAGAGACCCAGTACTTC.

The rearrangement uses TRBV19 and TRBJ2-1, with 7 bases that match TRBD2. CDR3 length equals 15 residues. CDR1 and CDR2 from the germline V gene are LNHDA and SQIVND (reference sequence). J gave up 3 bases and V 5 bases, and 7 bases lay outside the gene matches. CDR3 sequence reads: CASSSASGNYNEQFF. The CDR3 region has the DNA TGTGCCAGTAGTTCGGCTAGCGGAAACTACAATGAGCAGTTCTTC.

The chain is built from TRBV7-9 and TRBJ1-5; 8 bases fit TRBD1. The CDR3 totals 15 residues. Germline V gene data show CDR1 as SEHNR and CDR2 as FQNEAQ (reference sequence). With V trimmed by 5 bases and J by 4 bases, 7 bases remained unmatched. CDR3: CASSRETGANQPQHF. The DNA of the CDR3 is TGTGCCAGCAGCAGAGAGACAGGGGCTAATCAGCCCCAGCATTTT.